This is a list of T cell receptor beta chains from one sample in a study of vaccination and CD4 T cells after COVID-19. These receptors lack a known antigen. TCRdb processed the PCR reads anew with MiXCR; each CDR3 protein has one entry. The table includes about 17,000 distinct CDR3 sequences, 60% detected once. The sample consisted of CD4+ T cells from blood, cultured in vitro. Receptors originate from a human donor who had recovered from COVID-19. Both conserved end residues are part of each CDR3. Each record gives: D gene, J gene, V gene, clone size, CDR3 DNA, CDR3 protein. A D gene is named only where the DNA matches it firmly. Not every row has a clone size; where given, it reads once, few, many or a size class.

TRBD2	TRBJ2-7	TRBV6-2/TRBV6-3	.	TGTGCCAGCAGTTACTCAATCGGACTAGCGGGGGGATACGAGCAGTACTTC	CASSYSIGLAGGYEQYF
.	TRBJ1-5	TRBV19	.	TGTGCCAGTAGTATTGGCAGGAGGAGGTTGTATAGCAATCAGCCCCAGCATTTT	CASSIGRRRLYSNQPQHF
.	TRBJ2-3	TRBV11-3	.	TGTGCCAGCAGCCCCGGGACAGATACGCAGTATTTT	CASSPGTDTQYF
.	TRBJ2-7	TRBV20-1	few	TGCAGTGCTAGTCAGGGCTACGAGCAGTACTTC	CSASQGYEQYF
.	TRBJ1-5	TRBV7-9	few	TGTGCCAGCAGCTCGGACGACCTCCCCAATCAGCCCCAGCATTTT	CASSSDDLPNQPQHF
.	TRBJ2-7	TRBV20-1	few	TGCAGTGCCTATATAGGGGGAGAGCAGTACTTC	CSAYIGGEQYF
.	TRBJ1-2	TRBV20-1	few	TGCAGTGCTAGAGATTGGGAGTATGGCTACACCTTC	CSARDWEYGYTF
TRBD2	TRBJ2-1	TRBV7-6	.	TGTGCCAGCAGTCCCGTCGGCCTAGCGGACTACAATGAGCAGTTCTTC	CASSPVGLADYNEQFF
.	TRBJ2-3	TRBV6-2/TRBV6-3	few	TGTGCCAGCAGTTACTATCGGGAGGATACGCAGTATTTT	CASSYYREDTQYF
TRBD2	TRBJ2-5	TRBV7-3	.	TGTGCCAGCAGCCCAAGCGGGATCTCGGAGACCCAGTACTTC	CASSPSGISETQYF
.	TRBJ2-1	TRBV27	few	TGTGCCACTTACAGGAACAATGAGCAGTTCTTC	CATYRNNEQFF
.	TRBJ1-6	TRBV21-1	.	TGTGCCAGCAGCAAAGGGGGGGGACAGTTGGACCTTAATTCACCCCTCCACTTT	CASSKGGGQLDLNSPLHF
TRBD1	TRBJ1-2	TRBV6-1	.	TGTGCCAGCAGTGAACGGGACAGGTCGGTGTGGAACTATGGCTACACCTTC	CASSERDRSVWNYGYTF
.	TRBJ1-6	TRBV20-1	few	TGCAGTGCTAGAGACGGGCAGAAGAGCTCCTATAATTCACCCCTCCACTTT	CSARDGQKSSYNSPLHF
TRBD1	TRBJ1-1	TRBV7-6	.	TGTGCCAGCAGCCCCGGGACAGGGGGCTCGACTGAAGCTTTCTTT	CASSPGTGGSTEAFF
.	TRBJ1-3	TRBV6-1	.	TGTGCCAGCAGCAGGGTTTTCGGAAACACCATATATTTT	CASSRVFGNTIYF
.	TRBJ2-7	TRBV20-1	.	TGCAGTGCTCACCCCGGGGTGGGACCCTACGAGCAGTACTTC	CSAHPGVGPYEQYF
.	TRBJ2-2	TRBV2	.	TGTGCCAGCATGGGGGGATTTAACACCGGGGAGCTGTTTTTT	CASMGGFNTGELFF
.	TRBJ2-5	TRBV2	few	TGTGCCAGCGCGGGACTCGAAGAGACCCAGTACTTC	CASAGLEETQYF
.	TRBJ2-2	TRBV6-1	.	TGTGCCAGCATGGTGGGAACCGGGGAGCTGTTTTTT	CASMVGTGELFF
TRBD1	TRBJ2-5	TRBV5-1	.	TGCGCCAGCAGCCGCTCCGGACAGGGCGACTTAAGGACCCAGTACTTC	CASSRSGQGDLRTQYF
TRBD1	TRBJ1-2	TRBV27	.	TGTGCCAGCAGTTTAAGACAGGGGGCCTATGGCTACACCTTC	CASSLRQGAYGYTF
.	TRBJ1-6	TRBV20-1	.	TGCAGTGCTACGGACTCTTGGAGCTCCTATAATTCACCCCTCCACTTT	CSATDSWSSYNSPLHF
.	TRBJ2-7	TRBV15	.	TGTGCCACCAGCAGAGGGGACACCTACGAGCAGTACTTC	CATSRGDTYEQYF
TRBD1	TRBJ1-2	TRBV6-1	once	TGTGCCAGCAGTGGCGGGACAGTTCGCCGAGGGTATGGCTACACCTTC	CASSGGTVRRGYGYTF
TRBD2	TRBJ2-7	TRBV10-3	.	TGTGCCATCAGTGAACCCGGGACTAGCGGGAGTAGTTACGAGCAGTACTTC	CAISEPGTSGSSYEQYF
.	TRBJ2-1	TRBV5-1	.	TGCGCCAGCAGCTTGGTTTTGGGAGCGGCCAATGAGCAGTTCTTC	CASSLVLGAANEQFF
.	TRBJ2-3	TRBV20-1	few	TGCAGTGCTAGTCGACCCCTTAGCACAGATACGCAGTATTTT	CSASRPLSTDTQYF
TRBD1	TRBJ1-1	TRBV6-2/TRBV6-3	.	TGTGCCAGCAGTCAGGGGGCCACTGAAGCTTTCTTT	CASSQGATEAFF
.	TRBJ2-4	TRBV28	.	TGTGCCAGCAGTTCTGCGGGGCGTGGAAACATTCAGTACTTC	CASSSAGRGNIQYF
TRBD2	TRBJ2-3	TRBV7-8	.	TGTGCCAGCAGCCACGCCGGGGAGGGCCCCTTCGGTACGCAGTATTTT	CASSHAGEGPFGTQYF
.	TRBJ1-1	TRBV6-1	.	TGTGCCAGCAGGGCGCAGGGGCAAAGGAACACTGAAGCTTTCTTT	CASRAQGQRNTEAFF
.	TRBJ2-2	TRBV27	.	TGTGCCAGCAGACGGACCCGGAACACCGGGGAGCTGTTTTTT	CASRRTRNTGELFF
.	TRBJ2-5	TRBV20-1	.	TGCAGTGCGGGGGAACATCAAGAGACCCAGTACTTC	CSAGEHQETQYF
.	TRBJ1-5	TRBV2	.	TGTGCCAGCAGTGGGGACAACAATCAGCCCCAGCATTTT	CASSGDNNQPQHF
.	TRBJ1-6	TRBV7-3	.	TGTGCCAGCAGCTTAAATCCGGGTGGCGGTTCACCCCTCCACTTT	CASSLNPGGGSPLHF
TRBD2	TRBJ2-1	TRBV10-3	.	TGTGCCATCAGTGATCTTAGCGGGATCGGCTCCTACAATGAGCAGTTCTTC	CAISDLSGIGSYNEQFF
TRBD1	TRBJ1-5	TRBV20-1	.	TGCAGTGCTAGAGTCACAGGGGAGGAGTACCAGCCCCAGCATTTT	CSARVTGEEYQPQHF
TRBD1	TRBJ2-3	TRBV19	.	TGTGCCAGTAGTATATCCGGACAGGCCTGGAAGTATTTT	CASSISGQAWKYF
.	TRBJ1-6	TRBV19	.	TGTGCCAGTAGTATGGGTTATAATTCACCCCTCCACTTT	CASSMGYNSPLHF
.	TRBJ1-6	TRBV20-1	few	TGCAGTGCTAGAGGAGGCGGGGGGCTTGGGTATTCACCCCTCCACTTT	CSARGGGGLGYSPLHF
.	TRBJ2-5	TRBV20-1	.	TGCAGTGCTTACCGGGACCCCCAAGAGACCCAGTACTTC	CSAYRDPQETQYF
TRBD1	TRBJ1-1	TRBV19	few	TGTGCCAGTATCGTAGGGGACAGAATGAACACTGAAGCTTTCTTT	CASIVGDRMNTEAFF
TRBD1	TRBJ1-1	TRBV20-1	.	TGCAGTGCTAGAGAGATTGGACAGGGGACCACTGAAGCTTTCTTT	CSAREIGQGTTEAFF
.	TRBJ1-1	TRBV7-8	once	TGTGCCAGCAGCTTAGGCCCCGTGAACACTGAAGCTTTCTTT	CASSLGPVNTEAFF
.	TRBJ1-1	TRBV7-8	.	TGTGCCAGCAGCGGCCTAGGGCCCGGAGACACTGAAGCTTTCTTT	CASSGLGPGDTEAFF
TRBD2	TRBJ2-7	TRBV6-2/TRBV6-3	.	TGTGCCAGCAGTTACTGGTTTAGCGGGAGGTTCCACGAGCAGTACTTC	CASSYWFSGRFHEQYF
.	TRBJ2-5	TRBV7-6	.	TGTGCCAGCAGCCCCGGACAGACACAAGAGACCCAGTACTTC	CASSPGQTQETQYF
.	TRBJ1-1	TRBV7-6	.	TGTGCCAGCAGCTTAGTGGTCGGAAACACTGAAGCTTTCTTT	CASSLVVGNTEAFF
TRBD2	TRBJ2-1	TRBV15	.	TGTGCCACCAGCAGAGGCGGTAGCGGGAGCCATGAGCAGTTCTTC	CATSRGGSGSHEQFF
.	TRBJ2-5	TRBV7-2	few	TGTGCCAGCAGCTTTTCTTTAGAGACCCAGTACTTC	CASSFSLETQYF
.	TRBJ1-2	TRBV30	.	TGTGCCTGGAGTGTGAAAGGGCCTAACTATGGCTACACCTTC	CAWSVKGPNYGYTF
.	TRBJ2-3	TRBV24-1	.	TGTGCCACCAGTGACTCACGAGTACTCCATACGCAGTATTTT	CATSDSRVLHTQYF
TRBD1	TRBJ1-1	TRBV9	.	TGTGCCAGCAGCGCACCGCCAAGACAGGGGAAAATTCCTGAAGCTTTCTTT	CASSAPPRQGKIPEAFF
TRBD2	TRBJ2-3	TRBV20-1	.	TGCAGTGCTAGAGATACCTTAGCGGGAGGGGCGGCAGATACGCAGTATTTT	CSARDTLAGGAADTQYF
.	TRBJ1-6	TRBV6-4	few	TGTGCCAGCAGTGAAACAGGGACTTCACCCCTCCACTTT	CASSETGTSPLHF
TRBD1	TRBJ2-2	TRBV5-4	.	TGTGCCAGCAGGGACGACAGGGGGCTTAACACCGGGGAGCTGTTTTTT	CASRDDRGLNTGELFF
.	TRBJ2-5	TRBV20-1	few	TGCAGTGCTAGAGGAATGGGGGCTCCGGAGACCCAGTACTTC	CSARGMGAPETQYF